This is a list of T cell receptor beta chains from one sample in a study of CD8 T cells in ankylosing spondylitis. In TCRdb, the 5' RACE reads were re-called with MiXCR into one record per CDR3 protein. Of 190,000 or so distinct CDR3 sequences in the sample, about 13% are singletons; the top ten hold approximately 15%. Material for sequencing was blood, either unsorted or a sorted T cell fraction (not recorded which). These receptor sequences come from a male donor with ankylosing spondylitis or in good health (not recorded which). Both conserved end residues are part of each CDR3. Fields, in order: clone size, D gene, J gene, V gene, CDR3 DNA, CDR3 protein. A D gene is named only where the DNA matches it firmly. Where a row states a size, it is once, few, many or the class of an expanded clone; other rows omit it.

. | . | TRBJ2-1 | TRBV6-5 | TGTGCCAGCAGTTACTCGAGCCCGGGGGCGACCCCTCACGGTGAGCAGTTCTTC | CASSYSSPGATPHGEQFF
. | . | TRBJ2-3 | TRBV4-1 | TGCGCCAGCAGCCAGACGGAAGGTACAGATACGCAGTATTTT | CASSQTEGTDTQYF
. | . | TRBJ1-1 | TRBV7-9 | TGTGCCAGCAGGTCCAGGTCCACAGACACTGAAGCTTTCTTT | CASRSRSTDTEAFF
many | . | TRBJ2-5 | TRBV5-6 | TGTGCCAGCAGCCAACGAGGCAGGGGAGAGACCCAGTACTTC | CASSQRGRGETQYF
few | . | TRBJ2-3 | TRBV5-6 | TGTGCCAGCAGCTTCCCGGGGTTTTACGCGACCACAGATACGCAGTATTTT | CASSFPGFYATTDTQYF
few | TRBD1 | TRBJ1-4 | TRBV4-1 | TGCGCCAGCAGCCAGGAGGACAGGGCTAATGAAAAACTGTTTTTT | CASSQEDRANEKLFF
few | TRBD1 | TRBJ1-2 | TRBV5-1 | TGCGCCAGCAGCTCACTAGGGACAGGGGGCTTGGCAAAGGATGGCTACACCTTC | CASSSLGTGGLAKDGYTF
many | TRBD2 | TRBJ2-2 | TRBV5-1 | TGCGCCAGCAGCTTGGACATAACGACTAGCGGCTGGGAGCGGGCCGGGGAGCTGTTTTTT | CASSLDITTSGWERAGELFF
. | . | TRBJ2-7 | TRBV12-3/TRBV12-4 | TGTGCCAGCAGTACATTCGACAGTTTCTCCTACGAGCAGTACTTC | CASSTFDSFSYEQYF
. | . | TRBJ2-7 | TRBV12-3/TRBV12-4 | TGTGCCAGCAGTACAGGGTTATACGAGCAGTACTTC | CASSTGLYEQYF
. | . | TRBJ2-4 | TRBV5-4 | TGTGCCAGCAGCTTGAGGGGGACCGCCTTGACAGTAGCCAAAAACATTCAGTACTTC | CASSLRGTALTVAKNIQYF
many | TRBD1 | TRBJ1-4 | TRBV2 | TGTGCCAGCAGTGAGGACAGGGTCTACGAAAAACTGTTTTTT | CASSEDRVYEKLFF
few | . | TRBJ2-1 | TRBV3-1 | TGTGCCAGCAGCCAGTTTGCCGGGCCGCCTACCCCCTACAATGAGCAGTTCTTC | CASSQFAGPPTPYNEQFF
once | . | TRBJ2-2 | TRBV15 | TGTGCCACCAGCAGAGAGGGGTGGGGACCCGTAAGGGAGCTGTTTTTT | CATSREGWGPVRELFF
. | . | TRBJ1-1 | TRBV11-2 | TGTGCCAGCAGCATAGACCGGGACCCCTTTACCCGTGGTCCGGTCGTTGAAGCTTTCTTT | CASSIDRDPFTRGPVVEAFF
. | TRBD1 | TRBJ2-7 | TRBV6-1 | TGTGCCAGCAGTCAATTCACAGGGGGCGTTTACGAGCAGTACTTC | CASSQFTGGVYEQYF
. | TRBD1 | TRBJ2-4 | TRBV27 | TGTGCCAGCAGTTCCATCCGGGACAGGGGGCTGGAGGACATTCAGTACTTC | CASSSIRDRGLEDIQYF
many | TRBD1 | TRBJ1-2 | TRBV4-1 | TGCGCCAGCAGCCAAGAGAGTTACTGGAAGGACAGGGGCGACAAGAACTATGGCTACACCTTC | CASSQESYWKDRGDKNYGYTF
. | . | TRBJ2-3 | TRBV27 | TGTGCCAGCAGTAATTCGGCTAGCCTTAGGGCAGATACGCAGTATTTT | CASSNSASLRADTQYF
. | . | TRBJ2-7 | TRBV3-1 | TGTGCCAGCAGCCAAGAAGGACAGCCTCTCTTCTACGAGCAGTACTTC | CASSQEGQPLFYEQYF
few | . | TRBJ1-1 | TRBV19 | TGTGCCAGTAGTATTTGGGGGAGCACTGAAGCTTTCTTT | CASSIWGSTEAFF
few | TRBD2 | TRBJ2-5 | TRBV29-1 | TGCAGCGTTGAAGATGGCCGGGGGGGCCAAGAGACCCAGTACTTC | CSVEDGRGGQETQYF
many | TRBD1 | TRBJ2-5 | TRBV6-1 | TGTGCCAGCAGCCTAACGACAGGGCCGCAAGAGACCCAGTACTTC | CASSLTTGPQETQYF
. | . | TRBJ2-1 | TRBV5-5 | TGTGCCAGCAGATCAACCGGGACCCTAGAAAATGAGCAGTTCTTC | CASRSTGTLENEQFF
. | TRBD2 | TRBJ2-3 | TRBV5-4 | TGTGCCAGCAGCTCCGGACTAGCGGGGCTAGATACGCAGTATTTT | CASSSGLAGLDTQYF
. | . | TRBJ2-7 | TRBV5-8 | TGTGCCAGCAGCTACCGGGACACCGACTACGAGCAGTACTTC | CASSYRDTDYEQYF
many | TRBD1 | TRBJ2-3 | TRBV5-1 | TGCGCCAGCAGCTTGTCCGGAGGGGGACAGGGTGCTTATACGCAGTATTTT | CASSLSGGGQGAYTQYF
few | . | TRBJ2-7 | TRBV6-2/TRBV6-3 | TGTGCCAGCAACGAGCCCGCCTACGAGCAGTACTTC | CASNEPAYEQYF
many | TRBD1 | TRBJ2-3 | TRBV12-5 | TGTGCTAGTGGTTCCCCAGGGGGCAAGACAGATACGCAGTATTTT | CASGSPGGKTDTQYF
once | . | TRBJ1-5 | TRBV6-5 | TGTGCCAGCAGTTTCGGACCCCTTAGCGATCAGCCCCAGCATTTT | CASSFGPLSDQPQHF
many | TRBD1 | TRBJ2-4 | TRBV15 | TGTGCCACCAGCAGAGGTCGACAGGGTAGCATTCAGTACTTC | CATSRGRQGSIQYF
few | . | TRBJ2-5 | TRBV4-1 | TGCGCCAGCAGCGTTAGCGTAGACTTAGAGACCCAGTACTTC | CASSVSVDLETQYF
many | . | TRBJ2-2 | TRBV7-8 | TGTGCCAGCAGCTCCTTCGGAAGTCTGAACACCGGGGAGCTGTTTTTT | CASSSFGSLNTGELFF